Listed here are 3 T cell receptor beta chains from one sample, sequenced in a study of human T cells and chemical hapten exposure (TCRdb year 2021). The library was made by RACE. For sequencing, a NextSeq 500 was employed. TCRdb reprocessing: public reads trimmed at Q25 with fastp, clones called with MiXCR, in-frame beta chains kept. Rows with one shared CDR3 protein collapse into an entry with the most common genes and DNA. The sample table records approximately 400,000 distinct CDR3 sequences; roughly 5% of these occur just once. Of the sample, around 2.6% is held by the ten largest clones. What this sample's time point label stands for: pre-sensitization, week 0. What this sample's treatment or condition label stands for: therapeutic diphenylcyclopropenone sensitization with weekly scalp DPC. Sequenced here: whole blood, sampled in connection with sensitization to the hapten diphenylcyclopropenone (DPC). All receptors derive from a woman aged 45-59 years with alopecia areata. Some clones in this sample may be carry-over from other donors' samples.

The J gene is TRBJ1-1, the V gene TRBV20-1; D uncertain. CDR1 DFQATT and CDR2 SNEGSKA come from the germline V gene (reference sequence). The germline V and J ends were trimmed by 6 bases and 3 bases, with 20 bases remaining between them. The CDR3 has 15 residues. CDR3 amino acids: CSADSKLDRYTEAFF. CDR3 bases: TGCAGTGCGGATTCTAAGCTCGATAGGTACACTGAAGCTTTCTTT.

The chain employs TRBV7-2 and TRBJ1-1; D ambiguous. The V and J ends lost 5 bases and 8 bases respectively, with 18 bases between them. Germline lookup yields CDR1 SGHTA and CDR2 FQGNSA. The CDR3 length is 14 residues. CDR3 DNA: TGTGCCAGCAGCCCGCGGAACACGTTACAAGAAGCTTTCTTT. Translation gives CASSPRNTLQEAFF.

In this sample, this clonotype turned up a few times. The chain recombines TRBV7-9 with TRBJ1-1; TRBD1 matches 9 bases. Trimming took 6 bases from V and 6 from J; bases not matched to a gene: 8. CDR3 length: 14 amino acids. Germline CDR1 SEHNR, CDR2 FQNEAQ (reference sequence). CDR3 region: CASRDGTGFAEAFF. CDR3 in DNA: TGTGCCAGCAGGGACGGGACAGGGTTTGCTGAAGCTTTCTTT.